This is a list of T cell receptor beta chains from one sample in a study of T cell responses to AZD1222 COVID-19 vaccine. Sequencing was performed with immunoSEQ multiplex PCR; in TCRdb, only in-frame clones are kept and a portion is missing. This sample has 100,000 to 120,000 clones, with 85% to 95% found just once. This material consisted of peripheral blood, taken 28 days after the second AZD1222 dose. These TCRs come from an adult who received the AZD1222 COVID-19 vaccine. CDR3s include the opening cysteine and the closing phenylalanine or tryptophan. Fields, in order: D gene, J gene, clone size, V gene, CDR3 length, CDR3 DNA, CDR3 protein. The D gene is left open where the match is weak. Only part of the rows carry a size: once, few, many, or a class if the clone is expanded.

TRBD1	TRBJ1-2	-	TRBV7-9	14	TGTGCCAGCAGCTTCGACAGGGATTCAAGTGGCTACACCTTC	CASSFDRDSSGYTF
-	TRBJ1-6	-	TRBV5-1	14	TGCGCCAGCAGCTATGGACAAACGAATTCACCCCTCCACTTT	CASSYGQTNSPLHF
-	TRBJ2-1	-	TRBV13	15	TGTGCCAGCAGCTTCACCCCCCAGGGAGGACATGAGCAGTTCTTC	CASSFTPQGGHEQFF
-	TRBJ2-5	-	TRBV9	11	TGTGCCAGCAGTACAGGAGAGACCCAGTACTTC	CASSTGETQYF
-	TRBJ2-6	-	TRBV5-1	17	TGCGCCAGCAGCTTAAGGGGAAGGGGCTCTGGGGCCAACGTCCTGACTTTC	CASSLRGRGSGANVLTF
-	TRBJ1-1	-	TRBV12-2	14	TGTGCAAGTCGCTTCCTCAGAGGGGGTCCTGAAGCTTTCTTT	CASRFLRGGPEAFF
-	TRBJ1-2	-	TRBV5-1	12	TGCGCCAGCGGGCCCTTGGGTGGCGGCTACACCTTC	CASGPLGGGYTF
-	TRBJ2-2	-	TRBV6-1	15	TGTGCCAGCAGTGAGATACGGACTGGCGGGAGGGAGCTGTTTTTT	CASSEIRTGGRELFF
TRBD2	TRBJ2-3	-	TRBV27	13	TGTGCCAGCAGTTTAATGAGCGGGGGCCACCCGGATTTT	CASSLMSGGHPDF
TRBD2	TRBJ2-5	-	TRBV18	18	TGTGCCAGCTCACCCTCCGGGACTAGCGGGGGGCACCAAGAGACCCAGTACTTC	CASSPSGTSGGHQETQYF
-	TRBJ1-3	-	TRBV5-6	14	TGTGCCAGCAGTCCTTTAGTCTCTGGAAACACCATATATTTT	CASSPLVSGNTIYF
-	TRBJ1-6	few	TRBV2	11	TGTGCCAGCAGCCCCCAAAATCACAGGGTCTTT	CASSPQNHRVF
-	TRBJ2-3	-	TRBV4-1	17	TGCGCCAGCAGCCAAGATCGCGGCCATTTTAGCACAGATACGCAGTATTTT	CASSQDRGHFSTDTQYF
-	TRBJ2-5	-	TRBV19	14	TGTGCCAGTAGTATTCGTTTTTTAGAAGAGACCCAGTACTTC	CASSIRFLEETQYF
TRBD1	TRBJ2-7	-	TRBV15	13	TGTGCCATATCCCCCGGGACAGGTTACGAGCAGTACTTC	CAISPGTGYEQYF
-	TRBJ1-2	-	TRBV7-6	15	TGTGCCAGCAGCTTAGCACCCGCAGTTCAGAACGGCTACACCTTC	CASSLAPAVQNGYTF
TRBD1	TRBJ2-6	-	TRBV7-8	15	TGTGCCAGCAGCTCCAGGGGGCCTGGGGCCAACGTCCTGACTTTC	CASSSRGPGANVLTF
-	TRBJ1-2	-	TRBV7-8	15	TGTGCCAGCAGCTTTTCTCGCCTAGGTGGAGGAGGCTACACCTTC	CASSFSRLGGGGYTF
TRBD1	TRBJ2-5	-	TRBV24-1	13	TGTGCCACCAGTGTAACAGGACAGGCGACCCAGTACTTC	CATSVTGQATQYF
TRBD1	TRBJ1-2	-	TRBV12-3/TRBV12-4	13	TGTGCCAGCGGTATCAGGGGACAGGGGGTCTACACCTTC	CASGIRGQGVYTF
TRBD2	TRBJ2-5	once	TRBV14	17	TGTGCCAGCAGCCAAGAAGGTTGGCTAGCGGGAGAAGAGACCCAGTACTTC	CASSQEGWLAGEETQYF
-	TRBJ1-1	-	TRBV12-3/TRBV12-4	12	TGTGCCAGCAGTGCGGACAGCACTGAAGCTTTCTTT	CASSADSTEAFF
TRBD1	TRBJ2-7	-	TRBV27	14	TGTGCCAGCAGCCGGGACAGGGTTTTCGACGAGCAGTACTTC	CASSRDRVFDEQYF
-	TRBJ2-7	-	TRBV16	13	TGTGCCAGCAGCCAATCAAGCAGCTACGAGCAGTACTTC	CASSQSSSYEQYF
-	TRBJ2-6	-	TRBV27	16	TGTGCCAGCACCGATTCTTGGGGGACTGGGGCCAACGTCCTGACTTTC	CASTDSWGTGANVLTF
-	TRBJ2-7	-	TRBV7-9	13	TGTGCCAGCTCTACCGGAGGGGAGAACGAGCAGTACTTC	CASSTGGENEQYF
-	TRBJ1-2	-	TRBV7-9	16	TGTGCCAGCAGCTTACGGGCGTCGGACAAGGACTATGGCTACACCTTC	CASSLRASDKDYGYTF
-	TRBJ1-5	once	TRBV7-2	15	TGTGCCAGCAGCTATGAGACAGTTAGCAATCAGCCCCAGCATTTT	CASSYETVSNQPQHF
-	TRBJ2-5	-	TRBV5-1	12	TGCGCCAGCAGTACACAGCAAGAGACCCAGTACTTC	CASSTQQETQYF
-	TRBJ1-3	-	TRBV6-5	16	TGTGCCAGCAGTTGGGGCAGGGAGAGCTCTGGAAACACCATATATTTT	CASSWGRESSGNTIYF
TRBD2	TRBJ2-3	-	TRBV3-1/TRBV3-2	16	TGTGCCAGCAGCCAAGTATTAGCGGGGGGCACAGATACGCAGTATTTT	CASSQVLAGGTDTQYF
-	TRBJ1-2	-	TRBV28	13	TGTGCCAGCAGTACTCTCGGCGGCTATGGCTACACCTTC	CASSTLGGYGYTF
TRBD1	TRBJ1-6	-	TRBV28	18	TGTGCCAGCAGTTCTTACAGGGGGCGCGGCTCCTATAATTCACCCCTCCACTTT	CASSSYRGRGSYNSPLHF
-	TRBJ2-6	-	TRBV3-1/TRBV3-2	16	TGTGCCAGCAGCCAAGGCGGGCGCTCTGGGGCCAACGTCCTGACTTTC	CASSQGGRSGANVLTF
-	TRBJ1-6	-	TRBV11-2	16	TGTGCCAGCAGCTTACAGATACCGGTAGGGGGTTCACCCCTCCACTTT	CASSLQIPVGGSPLHF
TRBD1	TRBJ1-5	-	TRBV10-2	14	TGCGCCAGCAGCCCGACAGGGGGCAATCAGCCCCAGCATTTT	CASSPTGGNQPQHF
TRBD2	TRBJ2-3	-	TRBV5-1	15	TGCGCCAGCAGCTTGGAGGCGGGAGGTCCTAATACGCAGTATTTT	CASSLEAGGPNTQYF
TRBD1	TRBJ2-2	-	TRBV5-4	15	TGTGCCAGCAGCCTGGGGACAGGGGTTACCGGGGAGCTGTTTTTT	CASSLGTGVTGELFF
TRBD1	TRBJ1-1	-	TRBV3-1/TRBV3-2	15	TGTGCCAGCAGCTCCCGGGACAGGGCGAACACTGAAGCTTTCTTT	CASSSRDRANTEAFF
TRBD1	TRBJ1-1	-	TRBV6-5	15	TGTGCCAGCAGCTTGCACAGGGGACGTGGTACTGAAGCTTTCTTT	CASSLHRGRGTEAFF
-	TRBJ1-6	-	TRBV5-1	15	TGCGCCAGCAGCTTGGCCTGGGATGGGGGGTCACCCCTCCACTTT	CASSLAWDGGSPLHF
-	TRBJ2-7	-	TRBV5-4	14	TGTGCCAGCAGCTTGGCGGTTCCCGGTACTAAGCAGTACTTC	CASSLAVPGTKQYF
TRBD1	TRBJ2-3	-	TRBV5-6	16	TGTGCCAGCAGCTCCCGGACAGGGCCCAGCACAGATACGCAGTATTTT	CASSSRTGPSTDTQYF
TRBD2	TRBJ2-3	-	TRBV9	21	TGTGCCAGCAGCCCTAGAGGGACTAGCGGGAGAGTGGGCGTAGGTAGAGATACGCAGTATTTT	CASSPRGTSGRVGVGRDTQYF
-	TRBJ2-2	-	TRBV7-8	15	TGTGCCAGCAGCGTATTAACCAGGGAGCCCGGGGAGCTGTTTTTT	CASSVLTREPGELFF
-	TRBJ2-5	once	TRBV6-1	14	TGTGCCAGCAGAGGAACAGGGATGGGAGAGACCCAGTACTTC	CASRGTGMGETQYF
-	TRBJ1-2	-	TRBV13	14	TGTGCCAGCAGCTTATCGGATACTAACTATGGCTACACCTTC	CASSLSDTNYGYTF
TRBD1	TRBJ1-5	-	TRBV29-1	13	TGCAGCGTGGGGACAGGGGGCAATCAGCCCCAGCATTTT	CSVGTGGNQPQHF
-	TRBJ2-2	-	TRBV10-3	15	TGTGCCATCAGTATGAAGGGCCCGAACACCGGGGAGCTGTTTTTT	CAISMKGPNTGELFF